The entry below gives a single T cell receptor (beta chain) sequence along with its context. Within the sample, other DNA sequences also encode this same CDR3. Clones were read by immunoSEQ multiplex PCR, and TCRdb kept only the in-frame ones, dropping some. Among hundreds of thousands of clones, around 78% were seen once, and the ten largest hold under 2%. This sample was taken from a study of shared clonotypes between healthy human individuals. Trimming pared 5 bases from V and 0 bases from J, leaving 5 bases between. This CDR3 is built from 12 residues. Germline V gene lookup returns CDR1 SEHNR and CDR2 FQNEAQ (reference sequence).

The TCR was taken from a woman aged 25 to 39 in good health. Source material: memory CD4+ T cells sorted from blood. As to subset: CD45RA-negative fraction. This chain connects TRBV7-9 to TRBJ2-7; D is unclear. The CDR3 sequence is CASSRSSYEQYF. Here the CDR3 DNA reads TGTGCCAGCAGCCGAAGCTCCTACGAGCAGTACTTC.